A single sample is the source of the 14 T cell receptor beta chains below, sequenced in a study of beta chain features in type 1 diabetes. The study's findings and limits: All four CD4+ subsets from Type 1 diabetes patients carried moderately but significantly shorter TCRB CDR3s.

No antigen has been assigned to these receptors. The study reverse transcribed the entire isolated RNA, so it sequenced expressed TCRB transcripts. Using immunoSEQ multiplex PCR, the repertoire was profiled, and TCRdb retains in-frame clones only, with some absent. The repertoire holds roughly 280,000 clones, with 24% as singletons. Sequencing was performed on naive CD4+ T cells from blood. These receptor sequences come from a woman in her thirties with type 1 diabetes.

The chain is built from TRBV7-9 and TRBJ2-2, with D tentatively TRBD2 (6 bases). The V gene lost 2 bases and the J gene lost 4 bases, with 11 bases spanning the gap. The CDR3 loop spans 15 amino acids. Per germline, CDR1 SEHNR and CDR2 FQNEAQ (reference sequence). The CDR3 bases are TGTGCCAGCAGCTTATGGCAAGCGGGCACCGGGGAGCTGTTTTTT. Protein product: CASSLWQAGTGELFF. The full variable domain, with the rest looked up from reference TRBV7-9 and TRBJ2-2, is DTGVSQNPRHKITKRGQNVTFRCDPISEHNRLYWYRQTLGQGPEFLTYFQNEAQLEKSRLLSDRFSAERPKGSFSTLEIQRTEQGDSAMYLCASSLWQAGTGELFFGEGSRLTVL.

This clone was picked up a small number of times. This chain uses TRBV23-1 with TRBJ1-5; D is possibly TRBD1 (6 bases). TRBV23-1 is recorded as an ORF, its role being uncertain. CDR3 length: 15 residues. Between the trimmed V and J ends, which lost 2 bases and 3 bases, there was a span of 11 bases. In DNA, the CDR3 is TGCGCCAGCAGTCAACCACAGGGTTACAATCAGCCCCAGCATTTT. This codes for CASSQPQGYNQPQHF.

The rearrangement links TRBV7-9 to TRBJ2-7; 9 bases line up with TRBD1. CDR1 is SEHNR, CDR2 FQNEAQ, per germline (reference sequence). The CDR3 spans 14 residues. The ends lost 5 bases at V and 6 bases at J; junction bases unmatched: 8. CDR3 protein: CASSPGTGTGEQYF. In DNA form, the CDR3 reads TGTGCCAGCAGCCCTGGGACAGGGACCGGCGAGCAGTACTTC.

The chain employs TRBV29-1 and TRBJ1-2; TRBD1 aligns across 11 bases. This CDR3 comprises 14 residues. J gave up 4 bases and V 4 bases, and 5 bases lay outside the gene matches. CDR1 is SQVTM, CDR2 ANQGSEA, per germline. The CDR3 region has the DNA TGCAGCGTTGCGGACAGGGGGCGCGGCTATGGCTACACCTTC. This sequence encodes CSVADRGRGYGYTF.

The J gene is TRBJ2-1, the V gene TRBV9, with 11 bases that match TRBD2. Per germline, CDR1 SGDLS and CDR2 YYNGEE. This CDR3 is 18 amino acids long. The V and J ends lost 0 bases and 2 bases, in that order; junction bases with no gene match: 7. For the CDR3, the DNA is TGTGCCAGCAGCGTAGATCTCTCGGGACTAGCGGCCTACAATGAGCAGTTCTTC. It is translated as CASSVDLSGLAAYNEQFF.

This clone has just a few counts. The V and J genes are TRBV28 and TRBJ2-2; D possibly corresponds to TRBD1 (6 bases). Germline V gives CDR1 MDHEN, CDR2 SYDVKM. Trimming stripped 6 bases from V and 8 bases from J, with 16 bases between. CDR3 length equals 14 residues. CDR3 protein: CASSQSPDRGELFF. The CDR3 DNA follows: TGTGCCAGCAGCCAAAGTCCGGACAGAGGGGAGCTGTTTTTT.

This clone was seen only a few times. The genes are TRBV7-8 and TRBJ2-7; TRBD2 matches 8 bases. Unmatched junction bases numbered 13, after V lost 7 bases and J lost 5 bases. Germline V gene lookup returns CDR1 SGHVS and CDR2 FQNEAQ. The CDR3 is made up of 15 amino acids. The CDR3 reads CASIPRGLVGDEQYF. CDR3 in DNA: TGTGCCAGCATCCCGAGGGGACTAGTTGGCGACGAGCAGTACTTC. The full variable domain, in which reference TRBV7-8 and TRBJ2-7 provide the parts outside the CDR3, is GAGVSQSPRYKVAKRGQDVALRCDPISGHVSLFWYQQALGQGPEFLTYFQNEAQLDKSGLPSDRFFAERPEGSVSTLKIQRTQQEDSAVYLCASIPRGLVGDEQYFGPGTRLTVT.

This chain connects TRBV7-9 to TRBJ2-3; a possible D gene is TRBD1 (5 bases). This CDR3 is 15 amino acids long. Trimming took off 1 base at V and 1 base at J, with 9 bases between the two ends. Germline-derived CDR1 and CDR2 are SEHNR and FQNEAQ (reference sequence). The CDR3 nucleotides are TGTGCCAGCAGCTTAGGGCTCAGGGGCACAGATACGCAGTATTTT. Its protein is CASSLGLRGTDTQYF. Together with reference TRBV7-9 and TRBJ2-3, the CDR3 gives the full variable domain: DTGVSQNPRHKITKRGQNVTFRCDPISEHNRLYWYRQTLGQGPEFLTYFQNEAQLEKSRLLSDRFSAERPKGSFSTLEIQRTEQGDSAMYLCASSLGLRGTDTQYFGPGTRLTVL.

This clone came up a few times. The rearrangement links TRBV5-1 to TRBJ2-7; a weak D match, TRBD2 (5 bases). The CDR3 runs to 14 residues. V was clipped by 2 bases and J by 0 bases, with 9 bases between them. Looked up from germline, CDR1 is SGHRS and CDR2 is YFSETQ. The DNA of the CDR3 is TGCGCCAGCAGCTTCGGGGAGAACTCCTACGAGCAGTACTTC. This sequence encodes CASSFGENSYEQYF.

The V call is TRBV11-2, the J call TRBJ2-5; the match to TRBD2 covers 16 bases. CDR3 length: 19 amino acids. V lost 4 bases, J lost 5 bases, and 13 bases stayed unmatched. CDR1 is SGHAT and CDR2 is FQNNGV in the germline V gene. CDR3 residues: CASSYMDPGLAGGQETQYF. The CDR3 region has the DNA TGTGCCAGCAGCTACATGGATCCGGGACTAGCGGGAGGGCAGGAGACCCAGTACTTC.

This clone was counted between two and nine times. CDR3: CASSLGRETQYF. CDR3 nucleotides: TGTGCCAGCAGCTTGGGGCGAGAGACCCAGTACTTC. This sequence joins TRBV7-2 and TRBJ2-5, with a tentative D call TRBD1 (5 bases). The CDR3 totals 12 residues. V dropped 3 bases and J dropped 4 bases, with 6 bases sitting between them. The V gene's germline CDR1 is SGHTA and CDR2 FQGNSA.

Concerning this clone: The identical CDR3 is also encoded by other nucleotide sequences in the sample. This chain uses TRBV7-9 with TRBJ1-1, with D unclear. The V end was cut by 2 bases, the J end by 4 bases, with 8 bases between. CDR3 length: 13 amino acids. Looked up from germline, CDR1 is SEHNR and CDR2 is FQNEAQ (reference sequence). The CDR3 region has the DNA TGTGCCAGCAGCTTAACGGGTAGCACTGAAGCTTTCTTT. This translates into CASSLTGSTEAFF.

The chain carries TRBV28 and TRBJ2-3; 9 bases are a match to TRBD2. CDR3 length: 15 amino acids. The V and J ends lost 3 bases and 4 bases, in that order; junction bases with no gene match: 5. Germline lookup yields CDR1 MDHEN and CDR2 SYDVKM. The CDR3 region is CASSFRGLASDTQYF. The CDR3 DNA sequence: TGTGCCAGCAGTTTCAGGGGACTAGCTTCAGATACGCAGTATTTT.

V is TRBV4-1 and J is TRBJ2-3, with TRBD2 as a possible D gene (6 bases). Germline loops: CDR1 MGHRA, CDR2 YSYEKL. CDR3 size: 15 residues. Trimming shortened V by 3 bases and J by 2 bases, and 12 bases separated the two germline ends. The CDR3 DNA reads TGCGCCAGCAGCCACGGGAGAAGCCCCACAGATACGCAGTATTTT. Amino acids: CASSHGRSPTDTQYF.